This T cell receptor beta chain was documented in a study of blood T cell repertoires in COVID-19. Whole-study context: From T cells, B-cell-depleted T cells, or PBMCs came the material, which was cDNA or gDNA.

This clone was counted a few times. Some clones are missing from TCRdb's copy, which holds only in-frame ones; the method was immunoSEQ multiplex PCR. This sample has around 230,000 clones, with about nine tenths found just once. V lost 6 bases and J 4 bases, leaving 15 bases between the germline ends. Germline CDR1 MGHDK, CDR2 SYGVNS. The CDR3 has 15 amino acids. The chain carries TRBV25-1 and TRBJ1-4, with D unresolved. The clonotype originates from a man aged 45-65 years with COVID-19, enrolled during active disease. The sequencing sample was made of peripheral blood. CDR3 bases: TGTGCCAGCAGGGAGGGCCAAGGACTTAATGAAAAACTGTTTTTT. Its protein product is CASREGQGLNEKLFF.